These 22 T cell receptor beta chains were sequenced from one sample in a study of CD8 T cells in ankylosing spondylitis. TCRdb analysed the 5' RACE reads with MiXCR anew, one entry per CDR3 protein. This repertoire shows some 250,000 distinct CDR3 sequences, 20% to 30% found once; its top ten account for over 0.55%. What was sequenced was blood, either unsorted or a sorted T cell fraction (not recorded which). Source of these receptors: a male donor with ankylosing spondylitis or in good health (not recorded which).

The CDR3 DNA reads TGTGCCAGCAGTTCGGGGGGGGGCGGAAAAAACATTCAGTACTTC. Its protein is CASSSGGGGKNIQYF. The chain is built from TRBV12-3 or TRBV12-4 and TRBJ2-4, with 8 bases matching TRBD2. The CDR3 consists of 15 residues. After removal of 4 bases from V and 4 bases from J, the junction contained 6 bases not matched to a gene.

Here the CDR3 DNA reads TGTGCCAGCAGCGATTACAGGAACACTGAAGCTTTCTTT. Its protein product is CASSDYRNTEAFF. The chain carries TRBV7-8 and TRBJ1-1; D gene ambiguous. Germline CDR1 reads SGHVS; CDR2 reads FQNEAQ. The V and J ends lost 5 bases and 1 base respectively, with 8 bases between them. The CDR3 spans 13 residues.

The sample holds many counts of this clonotype. The chain has TRBV6-1 and TRBJ2-3, with D uncertain. V was pared by 10 bases and J by 2 bases, with 13 bases between. The CDR3 is 13 amino acids. Germline V lookup: CDR1 MNHNS, CDR2 SASEGT. CDR3 loop: CATQADLTDTQYF. CDR3 nucleotide sequence: TGTGCCACCCAGGCGGATCTCACAGATACGCAGTATTTT.

The chain joins TRBV5-1 to TRBJ2-2; D uncertain. Trimming shortened V by 0 bases and J by 6 bases, and 9 bases separated the two germline ends. Looked up from germline, CDR1 is SGHRS and CDR2 is YFSETQ. The length of the CDR3 is 14 residues. The CDR3 DNA sequence: TGCGCCAGCAGCTTGGATCGGAGTGCCGGGGAGCTGTTTTTT. Residues: CASSLDRSAGELFF.

This clonotype was counted ten times or more. The V and J genes are TRBV28 and TRBJ2-2; D may be TRBD1 (6 bases). V lost 5 bases, J lost 0 bases, and 7 bases lay in between. CDR1 is MDHEN, CDR2 SYDVKM, per germline. CDR3 length: 14 residues. CDR3 residues: CASSGTPNTGELFF. The CDR3, as DNA: TGTGCCAGCAGTGGGACACCGAACACCGGGGAGCTGTTTTTT.

Note on this clonotype: A much more abundant neighbour one base away suggests this may be a read error. This CDR3 is missing its conserved last phenylalanine or tryptophan, likely due to a read error. The chain employs TRBV10-3 and TRBJ2-6; a possible D gene is TRBD2 (6 bases). Germline assignment: CDR1 ENHRY and CDR2 SYGVKD. V lost 7 bases to trimming and J lost 3 bases, with 7 bases between them. The CDR3 is 13 residues long. The CDR3 loop reads CAITGDGANVLTI. The CDR3 DNA follows: TGTGCCATCACGGGGGATGGGGCCAACGTCCTGACTATC.

This rearrangement joins TRBV12-3 or TRBV12-4 to TRBJ2-5; D is possibly TRBD1 (5 bases). This CDR3 spans 14 amino acids. The V gene lost 6 bases and the J gene lost 0 bases, with 11 bases spanning the gap. The CDR3 nucleotides are TGTGCCAGCAGCACTGCAGGGTACCAAGAGACCCAGTACTTC. Protein: CASSTAGYQETQYF.

Only a few counts were recorded for this clonotype. V is TRBV20-1 and J is TRBJ2-3, with D possibly matching TRBD1 (8 bases). This CDR3 has 15 amino acids. Trimming pared 4 bases from V and 4 bases from J, leaving 18 bases between. Germline V gene sequence: CDR1 DFQATT, CDR2 SNEGSKA (reference sequence). The CDR3: CSANRGGAAADTQYF. DNA for the CDR3: TGCAGTGCTAACAGGGGGGGGGCTGCGGCAGATACGCAGTATTTT.

J is TRBJ2-4 and V is TRBV6-5, with D unclear. V shed 0 bases and J shed 8 bases, with 11 bases lying between them. Germline CDR1 is MNHEY and CDR2 is SVGAGI. CDR3 length: 14 residues. The CDR3 region has the DNA TGTGCCAGCAGTTACTCCTTGGCACCTGACATTCAGTACTTC. Residues: CASSYSLAPDIQYF.

This clonotype was recorded at least ten times. J is TRBJ2-1 and V is TRBV20-1; D gene ambiguous. This CDR3 is built from 13 residues. With 3 bases removed from V and 0 bases from J, the gap between germline ends came to 6 bases. Germline values: CDR1 DFQATT, CDR2 SNEGSKA (reference sequence). The CDR3 DNA reads as TGCAGTGCTAGGTCCCCCTCCTACAATGAGCAGTTCTTC. Its translation: CSARSPSYNEQFF.

This clonotype was found many times. The chain employs TRBV4-1 and TRBJ1-2; D gene uncertain. V lost 4 bases to trimming and J lost 2 bases, with 20 bases between them. This CDR3 spans 17 amino acids. Germline V lookup: CDR1 MGHRA, CDR2 YSYEKL. The CDR3 sequence: CASSRESKVTANYGYTF. CDR3 nucleotide sequence: TGCGCCAGCAGCCGAGAATCAAAGGTTACAGCCAACTATGGCTACACCTTC.

This clonotype was found many times. This chain connects TRBV6-5 to TRBJ2-7; D remains unclear. The CDR3 has 11 residues. CDR1 and CDR2 (germline): MNHEY, SVGAGI. The germline V and J ends were trimmed by 6 bases and 6 bases, with 9 bases remaining between them. CDR3 loop: CASRDHREQYF. CDR3 nucleotides: TGTGCCAGCAGAGACCACCGCGAGCAGTACTTC.

The rearrangement joins TRBV6-1 to TRBJ2-1; tentative D call: TRBD2 (7 bases). Germline lookup yields CDR1 MNHNS and CDR2 SASEGT. CDR3 size: 15 residues. Trimming shortened V by 5 bases and J by 2 bases, and 13 bases separated the two germline ends. Here the CDR3 DNA reads TGTGCCAGCAGTCGTGCGGGGGCCCCCTACAATGAGCAGTTCTTC. This gives the protein CASSRAGAPYNEQFF.

This clonotype was detected many times. The DNA for the CDR3 is TGTGCCAGCTCACCACCGTACGGGACTCAGGGCACAGATACGCAGTATTTT. This translates into CASSPPYGTQGTDTQYF. J is TRBJ2-3 and V is TRBV18; possibly TRBD2 for D (6 bases). Germline V gene lookup returns CDR1 KGHSH and CDR2 LQKENI. Trimming took 0 bases from V and 1 from J, leaving 14 bases between them. The CDR3 is 17 residues long.

The chain carries TRBV24-1 and TRBJ2-3, with TRBD1 matching 7 bases. There are 15 residues in the CDR3. Germline loops: CDR1 KGHDR, CDR2 SFDVKD. J gave up 4 bases and V 0 bases, and 3 bases lay outside the gene matches. The CDR3 spells CATSDLPQGADTQYF. CDR3 nucleotides: TGTGCCACCAGTGATTTGCCGCAGGGGGCAGATACGCAGTATTTT.

This clonotype was observed many times. The chain joins TRBV20-1 to TRBJ1-5; 10 nucleotides agree with TRBD1. This CDR3 has 16 residues. Germline assignment: CDR1 DFQATT and CDR2 SNEGSKA (reference sequence). Losses at the gene ends were 1 base for V and 6 bases for J; bases not matched to a gene: 9. The CDR3 DNA sequence: TGCAGTGCTAGAGTCCACCCCGGGACAGGGGTTCAGCCCCAGCATTTT. Protein: CSARVHPGTGVQPQHF.

The chain carries TRBV20-1 and TRBJ2-1, with D hard to call. The CDR3 length is 11 residues. The ends were cut back, 3 bases at V and 8 bases at J, with 8 bases in the middle. CDR1 and CDR2 from the germline V gene are DFQATT and SNEGSKA (reference sequence). The CDR3: CSASPLDEQFF. CDR3 sequence (DNA): TGCAGTGCTAGTCCTTTGGATGAGCAGTTCTTC.

The genes are TRBV20-1 and TRBJ1-2, with unresolved D. The V gene's germline CDR1 is DFQATT and CDR2 SNEGSKA (reference sequence). The CDR3 spans 11 residues. As DNA, the CDR3 is TGCAATCCGGGTGCGCACTATGGCTACACCTTC. Amino acid sequence: CNPGAHYGYTF.

This clonotype turned up a few times. This sequence joins TRBV10-3 and TRBJ2-2; TRBD2 aligns across 9 bases. This CDR3 is 15 amino acids long. Trimming removed 6 bases from V and 0 bases from J; junction bases left unmatched: 2. The germline V gene has CDR1 ENHRY and CDR2 SYGVKD. The CDR3 DNA is TGTGCCATCAGACTAGCGGGTGCGAACACCGGGGAGCTGTTTTTT. It translates to CAIRLAGANTGELFF.

The genes are TRBV10-3 and TRBJ2-5; the D is unclear. Trimming took off 6 bases at V and 3 bases at J, with 8 bases between the two ends. The CDR3 is 12 amino acids. Germline loops: CDR1 ENHRY, CDR2 SYGVKD. CDR3 nucleotide sequence: TGTGCCATCAGAAACAGCGAAGAGACCCAGTACTTC. Its protein is CAIRNSEETQYF.

This sequence joins TRBV6-2 or TRBV6-3 and TRBJ1-1, with TRBD1 matching 9 bases. CDR3 length: 13 residues. Germline loops: CDR1 MNHEY, CDR2 SVGEGT. V shed 6 bases, J shed 6 bases, and the junction held 5 bases outside the gene matches. The chain's CDR3 is CASSLQGAPEAFF. DNA of the CDR3: TGTGCCAGCAGCCTACAGGGGGCCCCTGAAGCTTTCTTT.

This clonotype was seen a handful of times. V gene TRBV6-4 combines with J gene TRBJ2-1; 8 positions match TRBD1. The CDR3 has 16 residues. With V trimmed by 3 bases and J by 2 bases, 6 bases remained unmatched. Germline V gene sequence: CDR1 MRHNA, CDR2 SNTAGT. The CDR3 DNA reads as TGTGCCAGCAGTGAACAAGCGACAGGGGCCTACAATGAGCAGTTCTTC. Translation gives CASSEQATGAYNEQFF.